The 9 T cell receptor beta chains reported below all come from one sample, sequenced in a study of T cell responses to AZD1222 COVID-19 vaccine. Using immunoSEQ multiplex PCR, the repertoire was profiled, and TCRdb retains in-frame clones only, with some absent. This repertoire shows about 120,000 clones, around 94% found once; its top ten account for about 1.5%. Specimen: peripheral blood, collected on day 0 of AZD1222 vaccination. All receptors come from an adult in good health.

The chain is built from TRBV30 and TRBJ1-3, with TRBD1 as a possible D gene (6 bases). The germline V and J ends were trimmed by 1 base and 0 bases, with 10 bases remaining between them. This CDR3 comprises 15 residues. Germline assignment: CDR1 GTSNPN and CDR2 SVGIG (reference sequence). CDR3 nucleotides: TGTGCCTGGAGTGGCCAGGGGTTCTCTGGAAACACCATATATTTT. Amino acids: CAWSGQGFSGNTIYF.

This clone has a single count. This chain connects TRBV7-3 to TRBJ1-4; 9 positions match TRBD1. The CDR3 spans 15 residues. Germline CDR1 reads SGHTA; CDR2 reads FQGTGA. V shed 0 bases and J 5 bases; nucleotides not matched to a gene: 1. The CDR3 region is CASSLTGQGNEKLFF. In nucleotides, the CDR3 is TGTGCCAGCAGCTTAACGGGACAGGGAAATGAAAAACTGTTTTTT.

The chain recombines TRBV29-1 with TRBJ1-1, with a possible D match to TRBD1 (5 bases). Germline lookup yields CDR1 SQVTM and CDR2 ANQGSEA. The V end was cut by 4 bases, the J end by 1 base, with 13 bases between. The CDR3 has 14 amino acids. The CDR3 sequence: CSVVAGLKNTEAFF. The CDR3 region has the DNA TGCAGCGTTGTAGCGGGACTCAAGAACACTGAAGCTTTCTTT.

The chain is built from TRBV19 and TRBJ2-3, with 9 bases fitting TRBD1. CDR3 length: 15 residues. CDR1 and CDR2 from the germline V gene are LNHDA and SQIVND (reference sequence). With V trimmed by 3 bases and J by 4 bases, 5 bases remained unmatched. The CDR3 DNA reads as TGTGCCAGTAGTATCGGCGGGACAGGGTCAGATACGCAGTATTTT. Protein sequence: CASSIGGTGSDTQYF.

The chain links TRBV2 to TRBJ2-2; D is undetermined. CDR3 size: 15 residues. Per the germline V gene, CDR1 is SNHLY and CDR2 is FYNNEI. Trimming stripped 9 bases from V and 2 bases from J, with 16 bases between. The CDR3 is CASSTISGNTGELFF. The CDR3 nucleotides read TGTGCCAGTTCAACTATTTCGGGTAACACCGGGGAGCTGTTTTTT.

The genes are TRBV20-1 and TRBJ1-1, with D unresolved. Germline V gives CDR1 DFQATT, CDR2 SNEGSKA (reference sequence). Trimming shortened V by 3 bases and J by 3 bases, and 11 bases separated the two germline ends. This CDR3 spans 13 amino acids. CDR3 amino acids: CSASVPDDTEAFF. Written as DNA, the CDR3 is TGCAGTGCTAGTGTACCGGATGACACTGAAGCTTTCTTT.

The chain joins TRBV7-2 to TRBJ1-4; D not certain. The CDR3 totals 15 residues. V lost 3 bases and J 0 bases, leaving 8 bases between the germline ends. Germline values: CDR1 SGHTA, CDR2 FQGNSA. The CDR3 bases are TGTGCCAGCAGCTTTAGGCTCGCAACTAATGAAAAACTGTTTTTT. Its translation: CASSFRLATNEKLFF.

The chain has TRBV7-9 and TRBJ2-7; D gene ambiguous. CDR1 and CDR2 from the germline V gene are SEHNR and FQNEAQ (reference sequence). The V end was cut by 3 bases, the J end by 3 bases, with 9 bases between. The CDR3 is made up of 13 amino acids. The CDR3 sequence is CASSFLTDYEQYF. In DNA, the CDR3 is TGTGCCAGCAGCTTTTTGACCGACTACGAGCAGTACTTC.

The gene calls are TRBV18 and TRBJ1-2, with D perhaps TRBD1 (6 bases). The V end was cut by 5 bases, the J end by 6 bases, with 13 bases between. CDR1 and CDR2 (germline): KGHSH, LQKENI. The CDR3 is 13 residues long. The CDR3 DNA reads TGTGCCAGCTCATCCTTAACAGGGCATGGCTACACCTTC. This translates into CASSSLTGHGYTF. Looking up the rest from reference TRBV18 and TRBJ1-2 gives the full variable domain: NAGVMQNPRHLVRRRGQEARLRCSPMKGHSHVYWYRQLPEEGLKFMVYLQKENIIDESGMPKERFSAEFPKEGPSILRIQQVVRGDSAAYFCASSSLTGHGYTFGSGTRLTVV.